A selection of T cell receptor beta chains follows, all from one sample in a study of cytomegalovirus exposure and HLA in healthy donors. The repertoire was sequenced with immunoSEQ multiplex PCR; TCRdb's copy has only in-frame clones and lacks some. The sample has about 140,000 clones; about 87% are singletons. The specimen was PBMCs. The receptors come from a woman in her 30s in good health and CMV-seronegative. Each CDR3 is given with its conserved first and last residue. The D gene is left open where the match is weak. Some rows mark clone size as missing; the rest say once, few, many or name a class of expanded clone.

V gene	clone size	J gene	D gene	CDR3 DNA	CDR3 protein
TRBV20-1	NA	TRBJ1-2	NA	TGCAGTGCCGGGGAGGGGGATGGCTACACCTTC	CSAGEGDGYTF
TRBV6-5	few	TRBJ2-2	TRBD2	TGTGCCAGCCGGCCGGGGGGGAACACCGGGGAGCTGTTTTTT	CASRPGGNTGELFF
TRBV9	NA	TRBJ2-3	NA	TGTGCCAGCAGCGCATACAGCCCAGGGGCGCAGTATTTT	CASSAYSPGAQYF
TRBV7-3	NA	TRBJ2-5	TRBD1	TGTGCCAGCGGATTGACAGGGGGCTCAGAGACCCAGTACTTC	CASGLTGGSETQYF
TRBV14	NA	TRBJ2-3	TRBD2	TGTGCCAGCAGCCAACTTAGCGGGGGGTCCACAGATACGCAGTATTTT	CASSQLSGGSTDTQYF
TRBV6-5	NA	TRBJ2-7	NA	TGTGCCAGCAGTTACTCTAGGAGGGCCGCCGAGCAGTACTTC	CASSYSRRAAEQYF
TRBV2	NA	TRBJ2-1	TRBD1	TGTGCCAGCAGTGGGTCGGGACAGGGCTACAATGAGCAGTTCTTC	CASSGSGQGYNEQFF
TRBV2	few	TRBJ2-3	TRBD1	TGTGCCAGCAGTAAGACAGGGGGCAGCACAGATACGCAGTATTTT	CASSKTGGSTDTQYF
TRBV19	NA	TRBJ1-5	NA	TGTGCCAGTAGTAGGGCGGGAGGGGTAAATCAGCCCCAGCATTTT	CASSRAGGVNQPQHF
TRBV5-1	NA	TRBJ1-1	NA	TGCGCCAGCAGCTTTAGGGAGGACACTGAAGCTTTCTTT	CASSFREDTEAFF
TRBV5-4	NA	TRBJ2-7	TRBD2	TGTGCCAGCAGCTCCCGTCCCGGGACTAGCGGGGGGGCAAAAATCGAGCAGTACTTC	CASSSRPGTSGGAKIEQYF
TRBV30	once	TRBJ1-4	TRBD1	TGTGCCTGGACTGGACAGGGGGCTTGGGGAAAACTGTTTTTT	CAWTGQGAWGKLFF
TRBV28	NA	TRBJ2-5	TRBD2	TGTGCCAGCGGTAGCGGGGGGGCGGCGGGCCAAGAGACCCAGTACTTC	CASGSGGAAGQETQYF
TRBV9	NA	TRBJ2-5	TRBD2	TGTGCCAGCAGCGTCACTAGCGGGGGCGCGGGGACCCAGTACTTC	CASSVTSGGAGTQYF
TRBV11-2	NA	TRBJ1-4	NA	TGTGCCAGCAGGAGGACTACAACTAATGAAAAACTGTTTTTT	CASRRTTTNEKLFF
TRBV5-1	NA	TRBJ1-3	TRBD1	TGCGCCAGCAGCTGGGGACAGAGCTCTGGAAACACCATATATTTT	CASSWGQSSGNTIYF
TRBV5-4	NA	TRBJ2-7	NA	TGTGCCAGCAGCTTAAAAGGCTTACAGGACGAGCAGTACTTC	CASSLKGLQDEQYF
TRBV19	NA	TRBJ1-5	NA	TGTGCCAGTACCCCATTTACCGCGGGTCAGCCCCAGCATTTT	CASTPFTAGQPQHF
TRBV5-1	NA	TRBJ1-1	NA	TGCGCCAGCAGCTTGGGGGCAGGACTAGAAGCTTTCTTT	CASSLGAGLEAFF
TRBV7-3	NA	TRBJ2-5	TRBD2	TGTGCCAGCAGCCCTCATGGACTAGCGCAAGAGACCCAGTACTTC	CASSPHGLAQETQYF
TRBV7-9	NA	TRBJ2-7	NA	TGTGCCAGCAGCCCACGCTCGAGGGACACCTACGAGCAGTACTTC	CASSPRSRDTYEQYF
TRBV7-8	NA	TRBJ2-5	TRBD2	TGTGCCAGCAGCTCTCCGGGACTAGCGGGGGGAAAAGAGACCCAGTACTTC	CASSSPGLAGGKETQYF
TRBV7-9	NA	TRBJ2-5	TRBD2	TGTGCCAGCAGCTTAGTTAGCGGGGAGACCCAGTACTTC	CASSLVSGETQYF
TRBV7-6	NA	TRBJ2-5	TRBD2	TGTGCCAGCGCGGAGGGTAGCGGGGTACAAGAGACCCAGTACTTC	CASAEGSGVQETQYF
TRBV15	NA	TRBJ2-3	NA	TGTGCCACCAGCCTCGGACAGAACACAGATACGCAGTATTTT	CATSLGQNTDTQYF
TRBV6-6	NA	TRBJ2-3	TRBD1	TGTGCCAGCGGGGACAGGCGCACAGATACGCAGTATTTT	CASGDRRTDTQYF
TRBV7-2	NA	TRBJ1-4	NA	TGTGCCAGCACCTCAGGGGTTGCGGGGGCGAGAAAACTGTTTTTT	CASTSGVAGARKLFF